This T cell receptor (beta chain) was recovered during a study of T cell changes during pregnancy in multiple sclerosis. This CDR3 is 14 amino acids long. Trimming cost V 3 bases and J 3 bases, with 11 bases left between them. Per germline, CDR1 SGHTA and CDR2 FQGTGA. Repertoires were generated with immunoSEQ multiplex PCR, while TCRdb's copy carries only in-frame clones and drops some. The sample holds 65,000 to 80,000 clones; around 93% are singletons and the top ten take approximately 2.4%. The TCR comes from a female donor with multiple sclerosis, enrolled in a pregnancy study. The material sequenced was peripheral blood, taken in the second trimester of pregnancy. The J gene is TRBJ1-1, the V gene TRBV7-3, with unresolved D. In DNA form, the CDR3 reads TGTGCCAGCAGCTTTTCTGAGGGCGACACTGAAGCTTTCTTT. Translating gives CASSFSEGDTEAFF.